This entry lists 14 T cell receptor beta chains sequenced from one sample in a study of blood T cell repertoires in COVID-19. Generated by immunoSEQ multiplex PCR, the TCRdb table keeps only in-frame clones and is missing some. The sample shows about 120,000 clones, approximately 70% of them seen only once. The sequencing sample was made of peripheral blood. Every receptor here comes from an older woman with acute or convalescent COVID-19.

The chain recombines TRBV5-1 with TRBJ2-7; TRBD1 aligns across 7 bases. V gave up 2 bases and J gave up 3 bases; unmatched junction bases: 20. The CDR3 covers 19 residues. Germline V lookup: CDR1 SGHRS, CDR2 YFSETQ. The CDR3 protein is CASSFRVYGDSSSFYEQYF. Here the CDR3 DNA reads TGCGCCAGCAGCTTCCGAGTTTACGGGGACAGCTCCTCTTTCTACGAGCAGTACTTC. The full variable domain, with the rest looked up from reference TRBV5-1 and TRBJ2-7, is KAGVTQTPRYLIKTRGQQVTLSCSPISGHRSVSWYQQTPGQGLQFLFEYFSETQRNKGNFPGRFSGRQFSNSRSEMNVSTLELGDSALYLCASSFRVYGDSSSFYEQYFGPGTRLTVT.

This clone was observed a few times. V gene TRBV27 combines with J gene TRBJ1-5; possibly TRBD1 for D (6 bases). The CDR3 length is 15 residues. In germline, CDR1 is MNHEY, CDR2 SMNVEV (reference sequence). The V end lost 5 bases, the J end lost 2 bases, and 13 bases lay between the germline ends. DNA for the CDR3: TGTGCCAGCAGTATCTCTAGACAGGGCAATCAGCCCCAGCATTTT. This gives the protein CASSISRQGNQPQHF.

This chain connects TRBV21-1 to TRBJ2-7; TRBD2, the D gene given by the table, was not confirmed from the DNA. TRBV21-1 is a pseudogene. The CDR3 extends over 14 amino acids. The CDR3 nucleotides read TGTGCCAGCAGCAAAGCTCAGTCGGGGGTCGAGCAGTACTTC. Translated: CASSKAQSGVEQYF.

This clone was detected a few times. This chain joins TRBV5-1 and TRBJ2-7, with D maybe TRBD1 (6 bases). This CDR3 is built from 14 residues. The ends were cut back, 5 bases at V and 5 bases at J, with 17 bases in the middle. Germline CDR1 is SGHRS and CDR2 is YFSETQ. This chain's CDR3 is CASRPDSIMNEQYF. DNA for the CDR3: TGCGCCAGCAGGCCGGACAGTATTATGAACGAGCAGTACTTC. The full variable domain, with the rest looked up from reference TRBV5-1 and TRBJ2-7, is KAGVTQTPRYLIKTRGQQVTLSCSPISGHRSVSWYQQTPGQGLQFLFEYFSETQRNKGNFPGRFSGRQFSNSRSEMNVSTLELGDSALYLCASRPDSIMNEQYFGPGTRLTVT.

The chain is built from TRBV30 and TRBJ2-7; D not resolved. V was cut by 3 bases and J by 0 bases, with 12 bases left in between. In germline, CDR1 is GTSNPN, CDR2 SVGIG (reference sequence). This CDR3 is built from 14 residues. CDR3 bases: TGTGCCTGGAGGCGGCCACTGAGCTCCTACGAGCAGTACTTC. Translated, it gives CAWRRPLSSYEQYF.

On this clone itself: Germline is not matched at one junction end, which may reflect a read error. This rearrangement joins TRBV15 to TRBJ1-5, with D perhaps matching TRBD1 (5 bases). Germline CDR1 and CDR2: LNHNV and YYDKDF (reference sequence). There are 16 residues in the CDR3. The CDR3 DNA is TGTGCCACCCGCAGGGTCCAGGAGGCTATCAATCAGCCCCAGCATTTT. Translated: CATRRVQEAINQPQHF.

The J gene is TRBJ2-3, the V gene TRBV27, with D perhaps TRBD1 (5 bases). The V gene lost 8 bases and the J gene lost 3 bases, with 18 bases spanning the gap. In germline, CDR1 is MNHEY, CDR2 SMNVEV (reference sequence). The CDR3 is made up of 15 amino acids. CDR3 in amino acids: CASRYSGIGTDTQYF. CDR3 bases: TGTGCCAGCCGCTATTCAGGGATTGGAACAGATACGCAGTATTTT.

This sequence joins TRBV7-9 and TRBJ1-1; D is possibly TRBD1 (5 bases). V was cut by 5 bases and J by 3 bases, with 10 bases left in between. Germline V gene data show CDR1 as SEHNR and CDR2 as FQNEAQ (reference sequence). This CDR3 region has 13 residues. CDR3 nucleotide sequence: TGTGCCAGCAGCCCCCGGGGGGACACTGAAGCTTTCTTT. Amino acids: CASSPRGDTEAFF.

The chain links TRBV6-2 or TRBV6-3 to TRBJ2-7; tentatively, D is TRBD1 (6 bases). The CDR3 has 15 amino acids. Per germline, CDR1 MNHEY and CDR2 SVGEGT. Trimming pared 0 bases from V and 2 bases from J, leaving 11 bases between. Written as DNA, the CDR3 is TGTGCCAGCAGTTACTCACAGGGCAAAACCTACGAGCAGTACTTC. This translates into CASSYSQGKTYEQYF.

This chain uses TRBV19 with TRBJ1-2; possibly TRBD1 for D (5 bases). Germline lookup yields CDR1 LNHDA and CDR2 SQIVND (reference sequence). Trimming stripped 5 bases from V and 3 bases from J, with 22 bases between. CDR3 length: 17 amino acids. The CDR3 DNA follows: TGTGCCAGTAGTGGGCCGCAGGCAGCCAGGGTCGACTATGGCTACACCTTC. Residues: CASSGPQAARVDYGYTF.

The V gene is TRBV28, the J gene TRBJ1-4, with a tentative D call TRBD1 (5 bases). The V end was cut by 8 bases, the J end by 4 bases, with 17 bases between. CDR1 is MDHEN, CDR2 SYDVKM, per germline. The CDR3 loop spans 15 amino acids. The CDR3 nucleotides are TGTGCCAGCTCTAAATGGGGCGGGGGTAATGAAAAACTGTTTTTT. Protein sequence: CASSKWGGGNEKLFF.

The CDR3: CASSLSDINTGELFF. The CDR3 DNA is TGTGCCAGCAGCTTATCAGACATAAACACCGGGGAGCTGTTTTTT. This chain connects TRBV11-2 to TRBJ2-2, with unresolved D. This CDR3 is 15 amino acids long. Per germline, CDR1 SGHAT and CDR2 FQNNGV. The V end lost 2 bases, the J end lost 2 bases, and 9 bases lay between the germline ends.

CDR3: CASSLDSEYNSPLHF. DNA for the CDR3: TGCGCCAGCAGCTTGGATTCAGAATATAATTCACCCCTCCACTTT. The gene calls are TRBV5-1 and TRBJ1-6; D gene uncertain. V was shortened by 0 bases and J by 4 bases, with 8 bases between the two germline ends. Per the germline V gene, CDR1 is SGHRS and CDR2 is YFSETQ. This CDR3 is 15 amino acids long.

This chain connects TRBV5-1 to TRBJ2-3; D may be TRBD2 (7 bases). The CDR3 sequence is 14 residues long. V lost 7 bases and J 7 bases, leaving 19 bases between the germline ends. Germline assignment: CDR1 SGHRS and CDR2 YFSETQ. The CDR3 DNA follows: TGCGCCAGCTTAGTTGGCCGGGGGGCAAATACGCAGTATTTT. Amino acids: CASLVGRGANTQYF.